The 20 T cell receptor beta chains below all came from one sample that was sequenced in a study of blood T cell repertoires in COVID-19. Assay used: immunoSEQ multiplex PCR; TCRdb lists only in-frame clones, some missing. The table lists 400,000 to 500,000 clones, 75% to 90% of them singletons. Sequences were obtained from peripheral blood. These receptors came from a woman between 25 and 40 years old with active or convalescent COVID-19.

This chain connects TRBV2 to TRBJ1-2; D might be TRBD1 (6 bases). Trimming pared 6 bases from V and 8 bases from J, leaving 16 bases between. CDR1 SNHLY and CDR2 FYNNEI come from the germline V gene. The CDR3 has 13 residues. CDR3 amino acids: CASRAQGSGGYTF. DNA for the CDR3: TGTGCCAGCAGGGCACAGGGCTCTGGGGGCTACACCTTC.

This clone has just a few counts. V is TRBV5-6 and J is TRBJ2-7; 9 bases match TRBD1. V was clipped by 1 base and J by 0 bases; unmatched bases: 2. This CDR3 contains 15 residues. Germline V gives CDR1 SGHDT, CDR2 YYEEEE. The CDR3 sequence: CASSLPQGASYEQYF. CDR3 DNA: TGTGCCAGCAGCTTGCCACAGGGGGCCTCCTACGAGCAGTACTTC.

The chain employs TRBV6-4 and TRBJ1-2; possibly TRBD1 for D (5 bases). Trimming took off 6 bases at V and 5 bases at J, with 13 bases between the two ends. The CDR3 runs to 13 residues. The V gene's germline CDR1 is MRHNA and CDR2 SNTAGT. DNA of the CDR3: TGTGCCAGCAGACACACCGACAGATATGGCTACACCTTC. It yields the protein CASRHTDRYGYTF.

V usage is TRBV5-1 and J usage is TRBJ2-7; D gene uncertain. The CDR3 sequence is 14 residues long. The germline gives CDR1 SGHRS, CDR2 YFSETQ. The V end lost 7 bases, the J end lost 2 bases, and 16 bases lay between the germline ends. Written as DNA, the CDR3 is TGCGCCAGCCGCGCTGACGGAGACCCCTACGAGCAGTACTTC. The encoded protein is CASRADGDPYEQYF.

The V and J genes are TRBV5-1 and TRBJ1-4, with a weak D call TRBD1 (5 bases). V was shortened by 1 base and J by 8 bases, with 18 bases between the two germline ends. In germline, CDR1 is SGHRS, CDR2 YFSETQ. CDR3 size: 16 residues. DNA for the CDR3: TGCGCCAGCAGCTTGCGGGAGGGGCTTCTGAAAGAAAAACTGTTTTTT. Its translation is CASSLREGLLKEKLFF.

The chain has TRBV5-1 and TRBJ2-2, with 12 nucleotides matching TRBD2. CDR1 SGHRS and CDR2 YFSETQ come from the germline V gene. The CDR3 contains 15 residues. With 6 bases clipped from V and 1 base from J, the junction kept 1 base outside the gene matches. In DNA form, the CDR3 reads TGCGCCAGCAAGGGACTAGCGGGGAACACCGGGGAGCTGTTTTTT. Translating gives CASKGLAGNTGELFF.

The rearrangement links TRBV5-6 to TRBJ1-2, with D perhaps matching TRBD1 (6 bases). The germline gives CDR1 SGHDT, CDR2 YYEEEE. V dropped 0 bases and J dropped 4 bases, with 10 bases sitting between them. There are 14 residues in the CDR3. In DNA form, the CDR3 reads TGTGCCAGCAGCTTGGGTCGGACAGTCTATGGCTACACCTTC. It encodes CASSLGRTVYGYTF.

Details on this clone: In the same sample, other DNA sequences code for this CDR3. V gene TRBV29-1 combines with J gene TRBJ2-7; possible D gene TRBD1, 5 bases. Germline-derived CDR1 and CDR2 are SQVTM and ANQGSEA. Trimming stripped 4 bases from V and 3 bases from J, with 7 bases between. This CDR3 is 11 amino acids long. The CDR3 DNA is TGCAGCGTTGTAGACAGCTACGAGCAGTACTTC. Encoded protein: CSVVDSYEQYF.

The V and J genes are TRBV25-1 and TRBJ1-6, with unresolved D. The CDR3 extends over 12 amino acids. Germline-derived CDR1 and CDR2 are MGHDK and SYGVNS. V lost 11 bases, J lost 4 bases, and 9 bases lay in between. The DNA for the CDR3 is TGTGCCGCTAGAGGGTATAATTCACCCCTCCACTTT. This sequence encodes CAARGYNSPLHF.

V is TRBV28 and J is TRBJ1-3, with 10 bases that match TRBD1. Germline-derived CDR1 and CDR2 are MDHEN and SYDVKM. This CDR3 spans 16 amino acids. The trim removed 6 bases at V and 0 bases at J, leaving 5 bases unmatched. CDR3: CASSPGTGVSGNTIYF. CDR3 coding DNA: TGTGCCAGCAGCCCCGGGACAGGGGTCTCTGGAAACACCATATATTTT.

This clone showed up just once. The V and J genes are TRBV29-1 and TRBJ1-2, with D perhaps matching TRBD1 (6 bases). V dropped 2 bases and J dropped 1 base, with 17 bases sitting between them. CDR3 size: 16 residues. Germline CDR1 SQVTM, CDR2 ANQGSEA. CDR3 region: CSVEPPGQIFNYGYTF. The CDR3 coding sequence is TGCAGCGTTGAACCTCCGGGACAAATTTTTAACTATGGCTACACCTTC.

The chain recombines TRBV4-1 with TRBJ1-5; TRBD1 is a possible D gene (6 bases). The CDR3 is 17 residues long. V was shortened by 4 bases and J by 6 bases, with 22 bases between the two germline ends. Germline CDR1 is MGHRA and CDR2 is YSYEKL. The CDR3 reads CASSRDLGGALGQPQHF. The CDR3 DNA follows: TGCGCCAGCAGCCGCGACCTGGGGGGGGCTCTTGGTCAGCCCCAGCATTTT.

This clone appeared once. The V and J genes are TRBV7-6 and TRBJ1-3, with 9 bases matching TRBD1. The CDR3 length is 15 residues. Germline V gene data show CDR1 as SGHVS and CDR2 as FNYEAQ. The trim removed 5 bases at V and 5 bases at J, leaving 7 bases unmatched. In DNA, the CDR3 is TGTGCCAGCAGCCAAGGGGGACAGGGTAGAAACACCATATATTTT. Its translation: CASSQGGQGRNTIYF.

This clone was counted a single time. This chain joins TRBV9 and TRBJ2-1, with D possibly matching TRBD2 (7 bases). Trimming left V 0 bases short and J 3 bases short, with 19 bases between. Per germline, CDR1 SGDLS and CDR2 YYNGEE. The CDR3 length is 18 residues. The CDR3 spells CASSVGGGGSGLYNEQFF. CDR3 DNA sequence: TGTGCCAGCAGCGTAGGGGGCGGGGGCTCCGGGCTCTACAATGAGCAGTTCTTC.

The J gene is TRBJ1-6, the V gene TRBV4-2, with no clear D. Trimming pared 0 bases from V and 0 bases from J, leaving 9 bases between. CDR1 and CDR2 (germline): LGHNA, YNFKEQ. The CDR3 is 17 residues long. The CDR3: CASSQDVPSSYNSPLHF. CDR3 bases: TGTGCCAGCAGCCAAGATGTCCCCAGCTCCTATAATTCACCCCTCCACTTT.

The DNA for the CDR3 is TGTGCCAGCAGCTCCCAAGGGGGGCCCCAGCATTTT. Its translation is CASSSQGGPQHF. V and J are TRBV5-6 and TRBJ1-5, with D possibly matching TRBD1 (6 bases). V was pared by 3 bases and J by 9 bases, with 10 bases between. The CDR3 has 12 amino acids. CDR1 and CDR2 from the germline V gene are SGHDT and YYEEEE.

The gene calls are TRBV7-9 and TRBJ1-1; a possible D gene is TRBD1 (6 bases). V was trimmed by 1 base and J by 3 bases, leaving 9 bases between them. The CDR3 loop spans 14 amino acids. CDR1 and CDR2 (germline): SEHNR, FQNEAQ (reference sequence). Here the CDR3 DNA reads TGTGCCAGCAGCTTAGGGACAGTATACACTGAAGCTTTCTTT. It codes for CASSLGTVYTEAFF. The full variable domain, completed using reference TRBV7-9 and TRBJ1-1, is DTGVSQNPRHKITKRGQNVTFRCDPISEHNRLYWYRQTLGQGPEFLTYFQNEAQLEKSRLLSDRFSAERPKGSFSTLEIQRTEQGDSAMYLCASSLGTVYTEAFFGQGTRLTVV.

This clone appeared once. J is TRBJ2-4 and V is TRBV21-1; the table's D call of TRBD2 was not tested on the DNA. TRBV21-1 is recorded as a pseudogene. The CDR3 has 17 amino acids. The CDR3 DNA is TGTGCCAGCAGCATAGCATTTCGGGGTAAGAACAAAAACATTCAGTACTTC. It yields the protein CASSIAFRGKNKNIQYF.

Turning to this clone: No DNA is shown, since the ends of the CDR3 on it are uncertain; the CDR3 is the one TCRdb lists. The rearrangement links TRBV6-5 to TRBJ2-1; the table gives TRBD2 as D, unverified against the DNA. Both ends counted, the CDR3 spans 13 residues. Looked up from germline, CDR1 is MNHEY and CDR2 is SVGAGI. The CDR3 reads CASSYVASGTHIF.

This rearrangement joins TRBV19 to TRBJ1-5; TRBD1 is a possible D gene (6 bases). Germline V gives CDR1 LNHDA, CDR2 SQIVND (reference sequence). The CDR3 length is 15 residues. The germline V and J ends were trimmed by 1 base and 3 bases, with 10 bases remaining between them. DNA for the CDR3: TGTGCCAGTAGTATAGCAGGGGCCTCCAATCAGCCCCAGCATTTT. Its protein product is CASSIAGASNQPQHF.